Shown below are 27 T cell receptor beta chains from a single sample sequenced in a study of T cells in localized non-small cell lung cancer. The table came from immunoSEQ multiplex PCR; TCRdb's copy has only in-frame clones and leaves some out. The table has about 36,000 clones, around 85% seen once. Sequenced here: peripheral blood, sampled before any cancer treatment. These receptors were taken from a woman between 35 and 75 years old with stage I lung adenocarcinoma.

The rearrangement uses TRBV2 and TRBJ1-1, with TRBD1 identical over 7 bases. Germline V gene data show CDR1 as SNHLY and CDR2 as FYNNEI. Trimming at V came to 2 bases and at J to 3 bases, leaving 6 bases not matched to a gene. The CDR3 length is 15 residues. CDR3 amino acids: CASSEFGTADTEAFF. CDR3 bases: TGTGCCAGCAGTGAATTCGGGACAGCGGACACTGAAGCTTTCTTT.

The chain uses TRBV5-5 and TRBJ1-5, with 7 bases lining up with TRBD1. CDR3 length: 15 residues. The ends lost 4 bases at V and 1 base at J; junction bases unmatched: 5. Germline assignment: CDR1 SGHKS and CDR2 YYEKEE (reference sequence). The CDR3 loop reads CASSLTGKSNQPQHF. As DNA, the CDR3 is TGTGCCAGCAGCCTGACAGGGAAGAGCAATCAGCCCCAGCATTTT.

For the CDR3, the DNA is TGCGCCAGCAGCCAGAACAGGGAGGGAAAACTGTTTTTT. Protein product: CASSQNREGKLFF. The J gene is TRBJ1-4, the V gene TRBV4-1; perhaps TRBD1 as D (6 bases). Germline CDR1 is MGHRA and CDR2 is YSYEKL. The CDR3 covers 13 residues. Trimming removed 3 bases from V and 10 bases from J, with 12 bases in between.

The chain joins TRBV2 to TRBJ1-4, with a tentative D call TRBD1 (5 bases). The V gene's germline CDR1 is SNHLY and CDR2 FYNNEI. V lost 4 bases, J lost 5 bases, and 11 bases lay in between. The CDR3 is made up of 14 amino acids. The CDR3 reads CASSVGRGNEKLFF. Here the CDR3 DNA reads TGTGCCAGCAGTGTGGGACGGGGGAATGAAAAACTGTTTTTT.

The V call is TRBV6-1, the J call TRBJ1-4, with D perhaps TRBD1 (6 bases). V lost 4 bases and J 6 bases, leaving 12 bases between the germline ends. CDR3 length equals 14 residues. Germline V gene lookup returns CDR1 MNHNS and CDR2 SASEGT. CDR3 residues: CASSVGGGDEKLFF. CDR3 DNA sequence: TGTGCCAGCAGTGTCGGGGGCGGAGATGAAAAACTGTTTTTT.

The count of this clone is one. The chain has TRBV11-2 and TRBJ2-7; possible D gene TRBD2, 7 bases. V lost 2 bases, J lost 2 bases, and 16 bases lay in between. Germline V gene lookup returns CDR1 SGHAT and CDR2 FQNNGV. The CDR3 has 16 amino acids. CDR3 nucleotide sequence: TGTGCCAGCAGCTTAACGACCGGGGGGCCTGCCTACGAGCAGTACTTC. This gives the protein CASSLTTGGPAYEQYF.

This sequence joins TRBV2 and TRBJ1-3; D is ambiguous. With 7 bases removed from V and 6 bases from J, the gap between germline ends came to 19 bases. The CDR3 totals 15 residues. CDR1 SNHLY and CDR2 FYNNEI come from the germline V gene. CDR3 bases: TGTGCCAGCATACCCAGTATAGGCTATATAAACACCATATATTTT. Its protein product is CASIPSIGYINTIYF.

The chain joins TRBV7-8 to TRBJ1-2; the match to TRBD1 covers 8 bases. J was trimmed by 5 bases and V by 5 bases; bases with no gene match: 10. This CDR3 spans 15 amino acids. Per germline, CDR1 SGHVS and CDR2 FQNEAQ. CDR3 amino acids: CASSVGRTGTYGYTF. CDR3 nucleotide sequence: TGTGCCAGCAGCGTAGGACGGACAGGGACGTATGGCTACACCTTC.

The J gene is TRBJ2-5, the V gene TRBV27, with 15 bases matching TRBD2. Germline CDR1 reads MNHEY; CDR2 reads SMNVEV (reference sequence). The CDR3 is 15 amino acids. Trimming removed 6 bases from V and 5 bases from J; junction bases left unmatched: 4. CDR3 sequence: CASSQGTSGGETQYF. The DNA of the CDR3 is TGTGCCAGCAGCCAGGGGACTAGCGGGGGGGAGACCCAGTACTTC.

The chain has TRBV7-8 and TRBJ1-5; D ambiguous. Germline-derived CDR1 and CDR2 are SGHVS and FQNEAQ. The ends were cut back, 2 bases at V and 7 bases at J, with 12 bases in the middle. The CDR3 is 14 amino acids. CDR3 DNA: TGTGCCAGCAGCTTAAGTCGAAGGGAACAGCCCCAGCATTTT. The encoded protein is CASSLSRREQPQHF.

The chain's CDR3 is CASSTLQGGKAFF. CDR3 bases: TGTGCCAGCAGCACCTTACAGGGAGGGAAAGCTTTCTTT. This chain joins TRBV28 and TRBJ1-1; tentative D call: TRBD1 (6 bases). The CDR3 is made up of 13 amino acids. V was clipped by 6 bases and J by 9 bases, with 17 bases between them. The germline V gene encodes CDR1 MDHEN and CDR2 SYDVKM.

The V and J genes are TRBV6-1 and TRBJ2-1, with 9 bases that match TRBD1. The germline gives CDR1 MNHNS, CDR2 SASEGT. Unmatched junction bases numbered 11, after V lost 6 bases and J lost 8 bases. The CDR3 runs to 15 residues. The CDR3 is CASRITGGGRHEQFF. CDR3 bases: TGTGCCAGCAGGATAACAGGGGGCGGAAGGCATGAGCAGTTCTTC.

The V call is TRBV2, the J call TRBJ1-3, with D unresolved. Germline lookup yields CDR1 SNHLY and CDR2 FYNNEI. V lost 4 bases to trimming and J lost 4 bases, with 8 bases between them. This CDR3 region has 13 residues. CDR3 sequence: CASSVTDGNTIYF. In DNA form, the CDR3 reads TGTGCCAGCAGTGTAACAGACGGAAACACCATATATTTT.

CDR3 nucleotide sequence: TGTGCCAGCAGCTCCCGCGGCGGGAGCACAGATACGCAGTATTTT. Its protein is CASSSRGGSTDTQYF. The gene calls are TRBV7-9 and TRBJ2-3; maybe TRBD2 (5 bases). V was pared by 4 bases and J by 0 bases, with 11 bases between. Germline V gene sequence: CDR1 SEHNR, CDR2 FQNEAQ (reference sequence). CDR3 length: 15 residues.

The genes are TRBV9 and TRBJ1-2; D is unclear. The CDR3 has 13 residues. The V and J ends lost 3 bases and 8 bases respectively, with 14 bases between them. Looked up from germline, CDR1 is SGDLS and CDR2 is YYNGEE. In DNA, the CDR3 is TGTGCCAGCAGCGCGGACCGCATGGGAGGCTACACCTTC. Translating it yields CASSADRMGGYTF.

This clone was counted a single time. The chain uses TRBV10-3 and TRBJ2-7; TRBD1 is a possible D gene (5 bases). Deletions cut 3 bases from V and 5 bases from J, with 14 bases between. Germline CDR1 and CDR2: ENHRY and SYGVKD. The CDR3 totals 14 residues. The CDR3 DNA is TGTGCCATCAGTGACTTAGGGGCAAGGGACGAGCAGTACTTC. As protein: CAISDLGARDEQYF.

J is TRBJ2-7 and V is TRBV2; possible D gene TRBD1, 6 bases. The CDR3 is 13 residues long. Germline V gives CDR1 SNHLY, CDR2 FYNNEI. The V end was cut by 7 bases, the J end by 6 bases, with 16 bases between. The CDR3 sequence is CASTLQGFGEQYF. DNA of the CDR3: TGTGCCAGCACCTTACAGGGATTCGGCGAGCAGTACTTC.

The V gene is TRBV11-3, the J gene TRBJ2-5; D call uncertain. The germline V gene encodes CDR1 SGHNT and CDR2 YENEEA. V gave up 2 bases and J gave up 2 bases, with 0 bases separating them. The CDR3 length is 11 residues. In DNA form, the CDR3 reads TGTGCCAGCAGCTTACAAGAGACCCAGTACTTC. Protein: CASSLQETQYF.

The chain carries TRBV4-1 and TRBJ2-2; perhaps TRBD1 as D (5 bases). Germline values: CDR1 MGHRA, CDR2 YSYEKL. This CDR3 is built from 18 residues. The V and J ends lost 3 bases and 1 base respectively, with 18 bases between them. CDR3 DNA: TGCGCCAGCAGCCACTTAAGCCTCACAGGAATGAACACCGGGGAGCTGTTTTTT. Its protein product is CASSHLSLTGMNTGELFF.

The rearrangement joins TRBV15 to TRBJ2-3; perhaps TRBD1 as D (5 bases). V lost 0 bases and J 6 bases, leaving 7 bases between the germline ends. CDR3 length equals 13 residues. Per germline, CDR1 LNHNV and CDR2 YYDKDF (reference sequence). The CDR3 nucleotides read TGTGCCACCAGCAGAGACAGGGCGGATACGCAGTATTTT. Translating it yields CATSRDRADTQYF.

V usage is TRBV2 and J usage is TRBJ2-5; 9 bases are shared with TRBD2. This CDR3 comprises 16 residues. The J segment lost 2 bases and the V segment lost 7 bases, leaving 11 bases of the junction unmatched. Germline CDR1 is SNHLY and CDR2 is FYNNEI. The CDR3 loop reads CASTAGGTTMQETQYF. In DNA form, the CDR3 reads TGTGCCAGCACGGCGGGGGGGACAACCATGCAAGAGACCCAGTACTTC. Complete variable domain (other parts from reference TRBV2 and TRBJ2-5): EPEVTQTPSHQVTQMGQEVILRCVPISNHLYFYWYRQILGQKVEFLVSFYNNEISEKSEIFDDQFSVERPDGSNFTLKIRSTKLEDSAMYFCASTAGGTTMQETQYFGPGTRLLVL.

The chain is built from TRBV5-1 and TRBJ2-2; weak D call: TRBD2 (6 bases). Germline lookup yields CDR1 SGHRS and CDR2 YFSETQ. V lost 3 bases, J lost 0 bases, and 12 bases lay in between. The CDR3 consists of 16 residues. The CDR3 region has the DNA TGCGCCAGCAGCTCGAGCGGGCCTCCGAACACCGGGGAGCTGTTTTTT. Amino acids: CASSSSGPPNTGELFF.

This chain links TRBV11-2 with TRBJ2-1; tentative D call: TRBD1 (5 bases). The CDR3 runs 16 residues. Germline CDR1 is SGHAT and CDR2 is FQNNGV. Deletions cut 6 bases from V and 6 bases from J, with 21 bases between. The CDR3 region is CASSMGLIPQLNEQFF. CDR3 in DNA: TGTGCCAGCAGTATGGGGCTCATACCCCAACTCAATGAGCAGTTCTTC.

The chain carries TRBV5-4 and TRBJ2-1, with D unresolved. This CDR3 has 11 amino acids. CDR1 SGHNT and CDR2 YYREEE come from the germline V gene (reference sequence). Trimming removed 1 base at V and 8 bases at J, with 4 bases between. In DNA, the CDR3 is TGTGCCAGCAGCTTGCTATATGAGCAGTTCTTC. It yields the protein CASSLLYEQFF.

The V call is TRBV29-1, the J call TRBJ2-2, with TRBD2 identical over 10 bases. Germline assignment: CDR1 SQVTM and CDR2 ANQGSEA. The CDR3 is 14 amino acids. The V gene end was trimmed by 4 bases and the J gene end by 6 bases; junction bases not matched to a gene: 5. CDR3 residues: CSVAAGGRPGELFF. The DNA for the CDR3 is TGCAGCGTTGCAGCGGGGGGGCGGCCCGGGGAGCTGTTTTTT.

The rearrangement links TRBV27 to TRBJ1-1; weak D call: TRBD1 (5 bases). V was trimmed by 0 bases and J by 6 bases, leaving 14 bases between them. The CDR3 runs to 15 residues. The germline V gene has CDR1 MNHEY and CDR2 SMNVEV (reference sequence). The CDR3 region has the DNA TGTGCCAGCAGTTTATCTCGTCAGGGAAAGGCTGAAGCTTTCTTT. Translation gives CASSLSRQGKAEAFF.

This chain uses TRBV27 with TRBJ1-5, with unresolved D. The germline V gene has CDR1 MNHEY and CDR2 SMNVEV (reference sequence). Trimming took off 5 bases at V and 5 bases at J, with 13 bases between the two ends. This CDR3 is built from 14 residues. CDR3 in amino acids: CASSRIGHYQPQHF. For the CDR3, the DNA is TGTGCCAGCAGTAGGATAGGCCACTATCAGCCCCAGCATTTT.